These T cell receptor beta chains were read from a single sample in a study of blood T cell repertoires in COVID-19. The method was immunoSEQ multiplex PCR; TCRdb's version includes in-frame clones alone and lacks a portion of them. Seen here are just over 150,000 clones, over 70% observed once, and the top ten hold under 0.75%. Sequencing was done on a sample of peripheral blood. The source is a man aged 55-75 years with acute or convalescent COVID-19. CDR3s include the opening cysteine and the closing phenylalanine or tryptophan. D genes are given only for firm matches. Expanded clones get a size class; other rows say once, few or many, or leave the size out.

V	size	J	D	length	DNA	CDR3
TRBV6-5	.	TRBJ2-3	TRBD2	16	TGTGCCAGCAGTTACGCGGGACTAGGGAGCACAGATACGCAGTATTTT	CASSYAGLGSTDTQYF
TRBV19	.	TRBJ2-2	.	14	TGTGCCAGTAGTATTAGCGGCGGCACCGGGGAGCTGTTTTTT	CASSISGGTGELFF
TRBV14	.	TRBJ1-3	.	13	TGTGCCAGCGCGGGGGCGGGTGGAAACACCATATATTTT	CASAGAGGNTIYF
TRBV5-1	.	TRBJ1-5	.	16	TGCGCCAGCAGCTTGGGTCGAGGGGGAGACAATCAGCCCCAGCATTTT	CASSLGRGGDNQPQHF
TRBV29-1	few	TRBJ1-5	.	13	TGCAGCGTTGGGCATTATAGCAATCAGCCCCAGCATTTT	CSVGHYSNQPQHF
TRBV7-2	.	TRBJ1-2	TRBD1	16	TGTGCCAGCACCCTCCGCCGGGGGACAGCTAACTATGGCTACACCTTC	CASTLRRGTANYGYTF
TRBV6-2/TRBV6-3	.	TRBJ1-2	TRBD1	15	TGTGCCAGCAGTTACCCAGAGACAGGGAACTATGGCTACACCTTC	CASSYPETGNYGYTF
TRBV7-7	.	TRBJ2-7	TRBD1	15	TGTGCCAGCAGCCCTGGGACAGGGAATCCCTACGAGCAGTACTTC	CASSPGTGNPYEQYF
TRBV9	.	TRBJ2-3	TRBD1	16	TGTGCCAGCAGCTCGCACCCAGGGGGCGCGACAGATACGCAGTATTTT	CASSSHPGGATDTQYF
TRBV12-3/TRBV12-4	once	TRBJ2-1	TRBD1	11	TGTGCCAGCAGTTTAGGGGACAGTTGGTTCTTC	CASSLGDSWFF
TRBV19	.	TRBJ1-5	.	16	TGTGCCAGTAGCCGCTCCATGGGGCAGGCTAATCAGCCCCAGCATTTT	CASSRSMGQANQPQHF
TRBV7-8	.	TRBJ2-7	.	17	TGTGCCAGCAGCCCGCGTCTTGACAGCCCCCTTTCCTACGAGCAGTACTTC	CASSPRLDSPLSYEQYF
TRBV7-7	.	TRBJ2-3	TRBD2	15	TGTGCTAGCAGCTCCTCTAGCGGGAGGGCAGATACGCAGTATTTT	CASSSSSGRADTQYF
TRBV19	.	TRBJ2-4	.	14	TGTGCCAGTAGTATACGCCAGGGAGGAAACATTCAGTACTTC	CASSIRQGGNIQYF
TRBV19	.	TRBJ2-6	.	17	TGTGCCAGTAGTATAGGGCGGGGAAGAACTGGGGCCAACGTCCTGACTTTC	CASSIGRGRTGANVLTF
TRBV6-5	.	TRBJ1-1	TRBD1	15	TGTGCCAGCAGTTACTCGTTGACAGGGGCAACTGAAGCTTTCTTT	CASSYSLTGATEAFF
TRBV7-3	.	TRBJ2-7	TRBD2	17	TGTGCCAGCAGCTTAATGGGGCCACTAGCGGGAGCTCGGGAGCAGTACTTC	CASSLMGPLAGAREQYF
TRBV4-1	few	TRBJ2-4	.	18	TGCGCCAGCAGTCAACATACCGACTCCCACATAGCCAAAAACATTCAGTACTTC	CASSQHTDSHIAKNIQYF
TRBV7-2	few	TRBJ1-4	.	14	TGTGCCAGCAGCTTTTGGCAGGGTGGAGAAAAACTGTTTTTT	CASSFWQGGEKLFF
TRBV24-1	.	TRBJ2-4	TRBD1	17	TGTGCCACCAATTTGTCGAGGGGGCTTTCTGCCAAAAACATTCAGTACTTC	CATNLSRGLSAKNIQYF
TRBV11-2	.	TRBJ1-6	TRBD1	15	TGTGCCAGCAGCTTAGACAGGGGGCAGACCGTCCCCCTCCACTTT	CASSLDRGQTVPLHF
TRBV6-5	once	TRBJ2-7	TRBD1	15	TGTGCCAGCAGATCCCGGGACAGGGGATTATACGAGCAGTACTTC	CASRSRDRGLYEQYF
TRBV6-6	.	TRBJ1-2	TRBD1	15	TGTGCCAGCACCCAAGGGACAGGGGGCAACTATGGCTACACCTTC	CASTQGTGGNYGYTF
TRBV12-5	.	TRBJ1-2	TRBD1	16	TGTGCTAGTGGTTTGGCACAGGGGGCTACGCGGTTAGGCTACACCTTC	CASGLAQGATRLGYTF
TRBV4-3	.	TRBJ2-5	TRBD1	13	TGCGCCAGCAGCCTAAACAGGGGCGAGACCCAGTACTTC	CASSLNRGETQYF
TRBV6-5	.	TRBJ2-5	.	14	TGTGCCAGCAGCCGACAGGGAGGTTGGGAGACCCAGTACTTC	CASSRQGGWETQYF
TRBV6-5	.	TRBJ1-5	.	13	TGTGCCAGCAGTTCCGACGGAGATCAGCCCCAGCATTTT	CASSSDGDQPQHF
TRBV3-1/TRBV3-2	.	TRBJ2-4	TRBD1	14	TGTGCCAGCAGCTTAAGGACAGGGAAAAACATTCAGTACTTC	CASSLRTGKNIQYF
TRBV5-6	.	TRBJ1-5	.	14	TGTGCCAGCAGCTATCGTACTCTCAATCAGCCCCAGCATTTT	CASSYRTLNQPQHF
TRBV19	few	TRBJ2-6	.	16	TGTGCCAGTAGTATTCTAGGCAGCTCTGGGGCCAACGTCCTGACTTTC	CASSILGSSGANVLTF
TRBV11-1	.	TRBJ2-5	TRBD1	14	TGTGCCAGCAGCTTAAGGGGGCCGGGGGAGACCCAGTACTTC	CASSLRGPGETQYF
TRBV2	.	TRBJ1-1	.	16	TGTGCCAGCAGTACACAATGGGCGGGGGCGAGCACTGAAGCTTTCTTT	CASSTQWAGASTEAFF
TRBV2	.	TRBJ2-3	TRBD2	14	TGTGCCAGCGGCCCCCGGCGGGGGGGCGATACGCAGTATTTT	CASGPRRGGDTQYF
TRBV20-1	.	TRBJ1-5	TRBD1	13	TGCAGTGCTAGTAAGGGGGCGAGTCAGCCCCAGCATTTT	CSASKGASQPQHF
TRBV19	.	TRBJ2-3	.	14	TGTGCCAGTAGTTCCCCGGGGGTAACAGATACGCAGTATTTT	CASSSPGVTDTQYF
TRBV7-2	.	TRBJ2-6	.	16	TGTGCCAGCAGCCCTCGGAGCCCATCTGGGGCCAACGTCCTGACTTTC	CASSPRSPSGANVLTF
TRBV7-2	.	TRBJ2-3	.	13	TGTGCCAGCAGCTTAGGTCGACTTCAGGGGCAGTATTTT	CASSLGRLQGQYF
TRBV6-5	.	TRBJ1-6	.	14	TGTGCCAGCAGAGTTAGTACCTATAATTCACCCCTCCACTTT	CASRVSTYNSPLHF
TRBV6-5	.	TRBJ2-7	TRBD1	14	TGTGCCAGCAGTCTCTCAGGGGGCTATGTCGAGCAGTACTTC	CASSLSGGYVEQYF
TRBV9	.	TRBJ2-3	TRBD1	15	TGTGCCAGCAGCAAGACCCCTACAGGGGCAGATACGCAGTATTTT	CASSKTPTGADTQYF
TRBV7-9	.	TRBJ1-2	TRBD1	16	TGTGCCAGCAGCTTAGTGGGGGACAGGGGGCTACATGGCTACACCTTC	CASSLVGDRGLHGYTF
TRBV5-4	.	TRBJ2-3	TRBD2	16	TGTGCCAGCAGCCGCCCTAGCGGGACCTTGGCAGATACGCAGTATTTT	CASSRPSGTLADTQYF
TRBV7-2	.	TRBJ2-1	TRBD2	13	TGTGCCAGCTCGCGGGAGTATTACAATGAGCAGTTCTTC	CASSREYYNEQFF
TRBV6-2/TRBV6-3	few	TRBJ2-7	TRBD2	17	TGTGCCAGCAGTTACGGGTTCTTCGGGGGGTTGAACTACGAGCAGTACTTC	CASSYGFFGGLNYEQYF
TRBV19	once	TRBJ2-5	.	14	TGTGCCACCCCGGGACTCACCTATGGGGAGACCCAGTACTTC	CATPGLTYGETQYF
TRBV7-9	.	TRBJ2-1	.	14	TGTGCCTGCGAAAGGGGGATCCGCTACAATGAGCAGTTCTTC	CACERGIRYNEQFF
TRBV20-1	.	TRBJ1-2	.	10	TGCAGTGCTAGGCTATATGGCTACACCTTC	CSARLYGYTF
TRBV19	.	TRBJ2-7	.	14	TGTGCCAGTAGTCCAGGGAACGGTCCGTACGAGCAGTACTTC	CASSPGNGPYEQYF
TRBV19	once	TRBJ2-4	.	17	TGTGCCAGTAGTAAGTGGGACACCCAAATAGCCAAAAACATTCAGTACTTC	CASSKWDTQIAKNIQYF
TRBV11-2	once	TRBJ2-7	TRBD2	19	TGTGCCAGCAGCTTCTCTGGGACTAGCGGGATTTCCACAACCTACGAGCAGTACTTC	CASSFSGTSGISTTYEQYF
TRBV30	.	TRBJ1-2	.	12	TGTGCCTGGAGTGTTGGGAGTGCGGGCTACACCTTC	CAWSVGSAGYTF
TRBV7-2	.	TRBJ1-1	TRBD1	13	TGTGCCAGCAGCTCGCGGACAGGGCCTGAAGCTTTCTTT	CASSSRTGPEAFF
TRBV2	.	TRBJ1-3	.	13	TGTGCCAGCTCCAGGGCCTCTGGAAACACCATATATTTT	CASSRASGNTIYF
TRBV6-5	.	TRBJ2-7	.	15	TGTGCCAGCAGAACAGGGGGGGGGATGGGCTACGAGCAGTACTTC	CASRTGGGMGYEQYF
TRBV6-6	.	TRBJ2-1	TRBD2	16	TGTGCCAGCAGTCTGACTAGCGGGGGGCCGGGCAATGAGCAGTTCTTC	CASSLTSGGPGNEQFF
TRBV2	.	TRBJ2-5	.	13	TGTGCCACCACCCTAGGACAGCAAGAGACCCAGTACTTC	CATTLGQQETQYF
TRBV4-3	.	TRBJ2-1	TRBD2	17	TGCGCCAGCAGCCAAGTAATTGGACTAGCGGGATACAATGAGCAGTTCTTC	CASSQVIGLAGYNEQFF